This section outlines one TCR beta chain sequence together with its context. This clone was recorded once. The antigen it binds to is not known. No much larger clone is present one base from it, and per-base qualities are unavailable. This specimen belongs to a study of cytomegalovirus exposure and HLA in healthy donors (TCRdb year 2017). For the wider study: In an earlier analysis of 550 to 750 of the donors, 250 to 300 Gb of sequence data and just under 120 million unique TCR beta sequences from about 180 million T cells were reported. An early release covering roughly 580 HLA-typed donors comprised about 310 gigabases of sequencing data and around 80 million unique TCR sequences. Among the roughly 400 genotyped donors, around 81% belonged to the genetic ancestry cluster associated with self-reported Caucasian donors. The study aimed to test whether cataloging public T cell receptors could reveal signatures of past pathogen exposure. The T cell repertoires of 666 subjects were profiled by immunosequencing and related to cytomegalovirus serostatus. Besides the first cohort of more than 650 subjects, a separate validation cohort made up of 90 to 150 different subjects was used. To predict cytomegalovirus infection status, the study brought together high-throughput TCR immunosequencing, statistical association of individual TCRs with disease status, and machine learning. To study patterns of TCR occurrence, a later analysis re-analyzed previously published TCR beta repertoires from 600 to 750 donors and added high-resolution HLA genotyping. In the later analysis, no new phenotypic data were used to find candidate immune exposures; instead, reliance was placed on TCR beta sequences and their occurrence across donors. To decide whether each TCR beta V gene segment behaved as functional or pseudogenic, an earlier analysis of fewer than 750 of the donors relied on high-throughput TCR beta sequencing. Donor age, sex, ethnicity and CMV serostatus were compiled alongside the repertoire data. In a later genetic analysis, genome-wide SNP genotypes for about 55% of the roughly 670 donors were used, and that subset was treated as a discovery cohort. All discovery cohort repertoires had been generated using a single sequencing platform. HLA typing included class I and class II loci at four-digit resolution. The number of typed donors differed by locus: roughly 620-640 for A, B, C, DRB1 and DQB1; about 520 for DQA1; approximately 600 for DPA1; and about 450 for DPB1. Because of strong linkage in the cohort, five DR-DQ haplotypes were treated as single units for association and clustering. Among around 400 genotyped donors of the cohort, an average of roughly 230,000 unique TCR beta nucleotide sequences was sequenced per donor, of which about 20% were non-productive. What the study reported, not specific to this receptor: An association between a missense DCLRE1C variant and V-gene and J-gene trimming of TCR beta chains was found in a later genetic analysis and replicated in an independent cohort. In a later analysis, HLA-associated TCR beta chains showed more clonal expansion and lower generation probabilities than non-associated chains that were equally common. Because HLA typing was unavailable for some donors at each locus, only the typed subset was used in association tests. A cluster of highly shared sequence variants was judged likely to represent a technical artifact of the sequencing pipeline. The classifier was reported to diagnose cytomegalovirus status with high specificity and sensitivity in both the original and validation cohorts. For the cohort, immune exposure information was limited to CMV serostatus. Some IMGT-functional V segments, including TRBV6-2 and TRBV6-3, could not be told apart with the 87-base-pair reads, so those segments were excluded. Across donors, most TCR sequences were observed very rarely, whereas some public TCRs were present in many individuals. Because counts were too low, 15 or so rarely observed V segments, including chromosome 9 orphons, were excluded from the earlier analysis of several hundred of the donors. In an earlier analysis of some 500 of the donors, most TCR beta V segments appeared in productive rearrangements about 87% or about 30% of the time, broadly matching IMGT annotations. Roughly uniform sequencing depth across donors was assumed in presence/absence analyses, although this assumption may not hold. When HLA alleles, especially DR and DQ, strongly co-occurred, TCR associations were difficult to assign to individual alleles. In a later analysis, several top co-occurrence clusters were reported to appear linked to parvovirus B19, influenza, CMV and Epstein-Barr virus. Compared with the roughly 600-donor mean, donors in an Asian-associated ancestry cluster had fewer N-insertions in productive TCRs, according to a later genetic analysis. In the study, about 150 TCR beta chains were listed as associated with cytomegalovirus. In a later analysis, the rate of TCR association differed among HLA loci, with DRB1 alleles having the most associated TCRs and HLA-C alleles having the fewest. In vitro tests confirmed that a few of the cytomegalovirus-associated TCR beta chains recognize cytomegalovirus antigens. Only TCR beta chains were sequenced in this cohort, and the absence of alpha or paired-chain data limited detectable features. According to the authors, the approach could potentially be generalized to other disease states and immunological phenotypes. A further reported finding was that TCR beta sequences accurately predicted the HLA-A and HLA-B alleles for most subjects in the first cohort. In a later analysis, most CMV-associated TCR beta chains were found to appear HLA-restricted, with HLA associations seemingly driven largely by CMV exposure. Correlated functional status among segregating V segments might reflect linkage disequilibrium, but an unknown experimental factor could not be ruled out. A later analysis associated about 17,000 TCR beta sequences with specific HLA alleles at a false discovery rate of 0.05.

The library was produced with the immunoSEQ multiplex PCR assay. For the multiplex PCR, a mixture combining 60 forward primers for TCR Vbeta segments and 13 reverse primers for TCR Jbeta segments was used. The CDR3 region of rearranged TCR beta genes was amplified from genomic DNA with a multiplex PCR assay. The Illumina HiSeq System was used to sequence the amplified TCR beta libraries as 87-base-pair reads. The study's own analysis went as follows. A later analysis counted some 74 million unique TCR beta chains across the roughly 700 repertoires, and around 9.9 million of these chains were shared by at least two donors. A nearest-neighbor algorithm error-corrected the raw reads and collapsed the reads into unique sequences, merging closely related sequences to remove PCR and sequencing errors. Alignment of CDR3 sequences to IMGT reference sequences was used to assign V, D and J gene segments. Each retained sequence needed at least a six-nucleotide match to both a V gene segment and a J gene segment. A rearrangement was called productive if the CDR3 had no stop codons and remained in frame with V and J, and every other rearrangement was called non-productive. Following IMGT convention, CDR3 was defined as the stretch from the second conserved V-encoded cysteine up to the conserved J-encoded phenylalanine. The earlier analysis of a few hundred of the donors excluded sequences that lacked an unambiguous match to a single V gene segment. An earlier analysis of approximately 590 of the donors called V segments functional above 56.7% productive rearrangements and segregating when the between-donor standard deviation exceeded 5%. A statistical classification framework was developed to diagnose cytomegalovirus status using the catalog of TCR beta chain sequences. V and J gene assignment, in a later analysis, came from comparing TCR nucleotide sequences with IMGT/GENE-DB human TR gene sequences. Using the TCRdist pipeline, a later analysis assigned CDR3 sequences along with most-parsimonious VDJ recombination scenarios. A later analysis defined each TCR beta chain by its CDR3 amino acid sequence plus V-gene family, and excluded reads lacking a unique V-gene family. As a way to deal with suspected cross-contamination and a sequencing artifact, a later analysis dropped 450 to 600 nucleotide sequences that were highly shared and had low generation probability. In a later analysis, a clonal expansion index for each public chain was calculated from normalized within-repertoire ranks of inferred template counts. A later analysis computed generation probabilities with a VDJ recombination model fitted to out-of-frame rearrangements, and checked the results against IGoR. In a later analysis, hypergeometric tests were used to score TCR-TCR, TCR-HLA and TCR-CMV co-occurrence, with a repertoire-size bias correction applied to TCR pairs. A later analysis estimated false discovery rates by permuting HLA or CMV assignments 20 times. In a later analysis, co-occurring TCRs were grouped using DBSCAN, with TCRdist sequence similarity added in when clustering inside HLA-allele-positive subsets. Repertoires with fewer than 30,000 or more than 120,000 public chains, plus five repertoires with anomalous nucleotide sharing, were excluded from co-occurrence clustering. This immuneACCESS table, as held by TCRdb, lists in-frame sequences with V and J called but not all clones. Of the missing ones, under half trace to an unresolved V gene in checked studies; the others have no known cause. V and J calls plus clone size are reproduced from that table; the DNA served to infer D and trimming. Counted in this sample were approximately 220,000 clones; 75% to 80% of them appeared once. The top ten hold roughly 1.9% of the sample.

The germline V gene (reference sequence) provides CDR1 GTSNPN and CDR2 SVGIG. The CDR3 runs 11 residues from the cysteine to the phenylalanine. The only DNA kept is the CDR3, 33 bases in frame from the first base. V is clipped by 8 bases and J by 4 bases, and the sequence between their germline boundaries is 8 bases long. The cohort comprised under 700 healthy bone marrow donors. All cohort members were sampled while nominally healthy, although unrecorded immune exposures were likely present. The donor was CMV seronegative and belonged to the group of 352 seronegative cohort members. Every donor gave a peripheral blood sample, and the peripheral blood mononuclear cells from that sample were used for TCR beta sequencing. The Qiagen DNeasy Blood Extraction Kit was used to extract genomic DNA from the blood cell samples.

Here the chain combines TRBV30 and TRBJ1-4; a confident D gene designation cannot be given. This receptor was taken from a man in his late teens or twenties in good health and CMV-seronegative. Input material: PBMCs. The CDR3 protein is CAIHLNEKLFF. The nucleotide sequence reads as follows: TGTGCCATACACCTTAATGAAAAACTGTTTTTT.